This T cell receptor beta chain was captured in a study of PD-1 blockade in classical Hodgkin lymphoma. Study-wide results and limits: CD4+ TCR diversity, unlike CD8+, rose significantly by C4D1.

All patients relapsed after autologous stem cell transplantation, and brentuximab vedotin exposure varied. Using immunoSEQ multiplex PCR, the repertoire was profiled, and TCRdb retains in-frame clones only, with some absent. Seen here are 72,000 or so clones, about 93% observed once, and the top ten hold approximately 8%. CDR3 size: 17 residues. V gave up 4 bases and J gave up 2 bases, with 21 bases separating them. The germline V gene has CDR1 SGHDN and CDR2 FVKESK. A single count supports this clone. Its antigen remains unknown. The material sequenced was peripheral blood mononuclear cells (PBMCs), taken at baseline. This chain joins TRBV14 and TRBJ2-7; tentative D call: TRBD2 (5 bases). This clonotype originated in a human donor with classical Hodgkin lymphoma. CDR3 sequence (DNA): TGTGCCAGCAGCCCGGAGGAGCAGGTAGTACCAGCCTACGAGCAGTACTTC. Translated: CASSPEEQVVPAYEQYF.